The rows below give T cell receptor beta chains drawn from one sample of a study of PD-1 blockade in classical Hodgkin lymphoma. Clones were read by immunoSEQ multiplex PCR, and TCRdb kept only the in-frame ones, dropping some. The table has about 41,000 clones, 60% to 80% seen once. Sample: peripheral blood mononuclear cells (PBMCs), taken before the fourth cycle of nivolumab. These TCRs come from a human donor with classical Hodgkin lymphoma. Each CDR3 is given with its conserved first and last residue. The D gene is left open where the match is weak. The listing skips clone size in some rows; elsewhere it reads once, few, many or a size class.

V gene	clone size	J gene	D gene	CDR3 DNA	CDR3 protein
TRBV6-1	few	TRBJ1-1	TRBD1	TGTGCCAGCACCGACGGACAGGGAAGTGGGACTGAAGCTTTCTTT	CASTDGQGSGTEAFF
TRBV29-1	-	TRBJ1-2	TRBD1	TGCAGCACAAAACAGGGGAGCTATGGCTACACCTTC	CSTKQGSYGYTF
TRBV18	-	TRBJ2-3	-	TGTGCCAGCTCACTAACAGGGACCGTTTCAGATACGCAGTATTTT	CASSLTGTVSDTQYF
TRBV11-2	-	TRBJ2-7	-	TGTGCCAGCAGCATGGGCTACGAGCAGTACTTC	CASSMGYEQYF
TRBV28	-	TRBJ2-7	-	TGTGCCAGCACCCCAGGGGCGGGGAAACCCATCTACGAGCAGTACTTC	CASTPGAGKPIYEQYF
TRBV19	-	TRBJ1-2	-	TGTGCCAGTAGTATAGGCCGGGACCGCAATGGCTACACCTTC	CASSIGRDRNGYTF
TRBV7-2	-	TRBJ2-5	TRBD2	TGTGCCAGCAGCTTGACTAGCGGGGACGAGACCCAGTACTTC	CASSLTSGDETQYF
TRBV5-4	-	TRBJ2-1	TRBD2	TGTGCCAGCAGCCTAGGACTAGCGGGATACAATGAGCAGTTCTTC	CASSLGLAGYNEQFF
TRBV7-9	-	TRBJ1-5	-	TGTGCCAGCAGCTCTAGCCTTCAGGATTATAGCAATCAGCCCCAGCATTTT	CASSSSLQDYSNQPQHF
TRBV6-5	-	TRBJ1-5	TRBD1	TGTGCCAGCAGCCCACGGACAGGGGCGAATCAGCCCCAGCATTTT	CASSPRTGANQPQHF
TRBV11-2	few	TRBJ1-2	-	TGTGCCAGCAGCCCCGGACCTACAATGGGTAACTATGGCTACACCTTC	CASSPGPTMGNYGYTF
TRBV5-1	-	TRBJ1-1	TRBD1	TGCGCCAGCAGCTTGGACAGGGGGAACACTGAAGCTTTCTTT	CASSLDRGNTEAFF
TRBV5-4	-	TRBJ1-2	-	TGTGCCAGCAGCTTCTGGACAGCCTATGGCTACACCTTC	CASSFWTAYGYTF
TRBV4-1	-	TRBJ2-4	-	TGCGCCAGCAGCCAGGAGGAAACAGGGACCAAAAACATTCAGTACTTC	CASSQEETGTKNIQYF
TRBV5-4	few	TRBJ2-1	TRBD1	TGTGCCAGCAGCTTGGTAGGGACAGGGGCGCATGGTGAGCAGTTCTTC	CASSLVGTGAHGEQFF
TRBV7-8	-	TRBJ2-7	-	TGTGCCAGCAGCTTAGGAGGGGGTACAGGGCCCAGTAGCTCCTACGAGCAGTACTTC	CASSLGGGTGPSSSYEQYF
TRBV5-8	-	TRBJ2-2	TRBD2	TGTGCCAGCAGTTGGGGACTAGCCACCGGGGAGCTGTTTTTT	CASSWGLATGELFF
TRBV27	-	TRBJ1-4	-	TGTGCCAGCAGTTTATCCCATACAACTAATGAAAAACTGTTTTTT	CASSLSHTTNEKLFF
TRBV25-1	-	TRBJ2-2	TRBD1	TGTGCCAGCACCGCCGTGGGGGGACAGGGGGTTTTCACCGGGGAGCTGTTTTTT	CASTAVGGQGVFTGELFF
TRBV13	-	TRBJ2-7	-	TGTGCCAGCAGCTTATCCGACCGTGCCTACGAGCAGTACTTC	CASSLSDRAYEQYF
TRBV5-6	many	TRBJ2-1	-	TGTGCCAGCAGCTTGGTGGGGGACGGAAATGAGCAGTTCTTC	CASSLVGDGNEQFF
TRBV19	-	TRBJ2-1	TRBD2	TGTGCCAGTTCCGTAGCGGGGTACAATGAGCAGTTCTTC	CASSVAGYNEQFF
TRBV6-5	-	TRBJ1-2	-	TGTGCCAGCAGTTACTCAACGCAGGATGGCTACACCTTC	CASSYSTQDGYTF
TRBV6-6	-	TRBJ2-3	-	TGTGCCAGCACCTTGGACACAGATACGCAGTATTTT	CASTLDTDTQYF
TRBV2	-	TRBJ2-4	-	TGTGCCAGCATGGGGCCTACTAAAAACATTCAGTACTTC	CASMGPTKNIQYF
TRBV2	once	TRBJ2-1	-	TGTGCCAGCAGTCTCCGTGGGGATTCCTACAATGAGCAGTTCTTC	CASSLRGDSYNEQFF
TRBV9	-	TRBJ1-2	TRBD1	TGTGCCAGCAGCGGCACCCGTCCAGGACAGGGAATCTATGGCTACACCTTC	CASSGTRPGQGIYGYTF
TRBV5-5	few	TRBJ1-4	-	TGTGCCAGCAGCCCGGTCGGCCAAGCAACTAATGAAAAACTGTTTTTT	CASSPVGQATNEKLFF
TRBV2	-	TRBJ2-7	TRBD1	TGTGCCAGCATTAATATCGGACAGGGGGCGTTGGGCGAGCAGTACTTC	CASINIGQGALGEQYF
TRBV5-1	few	TRBJ1-6	TRBD1	TGCGCCAGCAGCTTGGGGACAGGGGTGTCACCCCTCCACTTT	CASSLGTGVSPLHF